This section outlines one TCR beta chain sequence together with its context. Germline V lookup: CDR1 MNHEY, CDR2 SVGAGI. The CDR3 extends over 15 amino acids. Unmatched junction bases numbered 16, after V lost 11 bases and J lost 6 bases. This specimen belongs to a study of control samples from healthy donors and cancer patients. Clones were sequenced by immunoSEQ multiplex PCR, and TCRdb holds only the in-frame ones, with some missing. The sample shows about 120,000 clones, 70% to 90% of them seen only once. The rearrangement uses TRBV6-5 and TRBJ2-4, with 7 bases lining up with TRBD1. Specimen: blood. The sequence was collected from a woman in her 70s in good health. The CDR3, as DNA: TGTGCCGCCTCTGGCGGCCGACAGGGCGGAAACATTCAGTACTTC. Amino acids: CAASGGRQGGNIQYF.